Below, 5 T cell receptor beta chains from the same sample are listed, as sequenced in a study of response to subunit inactivated influenza vaccine. Each CDR3 protein gets one entry after TCRdb re-called the RT-PCR reads with MiXCR. The repertoire holds under 200,000 distinct CDR3 sequences, with roughly 10% as singletons. The sequencing used CD8+ T cells sorted from PBMCs, collected roughly 24 months after vaccination. Source of these receptors: a man aged 45 to 75 who received an inactivated influenza vaccine.

This clonotype has a handful of counts. The chain has TRBV20-1 and TRBJ2-7; D possibly corresponds to TRBD1 (6 bases). The CDR3 spans 15 residues. The V and J ends lost 0 bases and 0 bases respectively, with 12 bases between them. The germline CDR1 and CDR2 sequences are DFQATT and SNEGSKA (reference sequence). CDR3 amino acids: CSARDLGQSSYEQYF. CDR3 DNA: TGCAGTGCTAGAGATCTGGGACAAAGCTCCTACGAGCAGTACTTC.

This clonotype occurred many times. The J gene is TRBJ2-7, the V gene TRBV4-3, with D perhaps TRBD1 (5 bases). Trimming removed 0 bases at V and 5 bases at J, with 14 bases between. Per the germline V gene, CDR1 is LGHNA and CDR2 is YSLEER. This CDR3 is built from 15 residues. The CDR3 nucleotides read TGCGCCAGCAGCCAAGAGTTCGGCAGGGCGAACGAGCAGTACTTC. Its protein is CASSQEFGRANEQYF.

The rearrangement links TRBV12-3 or TRBV12-4 to TRBJ2-3; possibly TRBD1 or TRBD2 for D (5 bases each). The CDR3 extends over 15 amino acids. Trimming cost V 2 bases and J 4 bases, with 13 bases left between them. CDR3 sequence (DNA): TGTGCCAGCAGTTTATTCAGAGGGGCCCCAGATACGCAGTATTTT. Its protein product is CASSLFRGAPDTQYF.

CDR3 in DNA: TGCGCCAGCAGCCAAGAGTATATGGCCGGGGAGCTGTTTTTT. Translation: CASSQEYMAGELFF. The chain uses TRBV4-3 and TRBJ2-2; unclear D gene. The germline V gene has CDR1 LGHNA and CDR2 YSLEER. The CDR3 has 14 residues. Trimming shortened V by 0 bases and J by 6 bases, and 8 bases separated the two germline ends.

There are a few counts of this clonotype. This chain joins TRBV27 and TRBJ2-2, with D unclear. Per the germline V gene, CDR1 is MNHEY and CDR2 is SMNVEV (reference sequence). There are 16 residues in the CDR3. Trimming shortened V by 3 bases and J by 0 bases, and 11 bases separated the two germline ends. CDR3 region: CASSFIGFSNTGELFF. The CDR3 DNA is TGTGCCAGCAGTTTTATTGGTTTTTCGAACACCGGGGAGCTGTTTTTT.